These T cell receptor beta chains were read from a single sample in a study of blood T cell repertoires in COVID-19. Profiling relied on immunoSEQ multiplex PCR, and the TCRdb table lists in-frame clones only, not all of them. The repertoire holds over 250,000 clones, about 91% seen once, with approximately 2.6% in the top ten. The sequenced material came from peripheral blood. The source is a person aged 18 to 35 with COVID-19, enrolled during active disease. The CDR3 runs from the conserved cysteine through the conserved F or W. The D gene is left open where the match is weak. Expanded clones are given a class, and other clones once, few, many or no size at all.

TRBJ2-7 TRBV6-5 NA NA TGTGCCAGCAGTTACGGGGGGTTCACCTACGAGCAGTACTTC CASSYGGFTYEQYF
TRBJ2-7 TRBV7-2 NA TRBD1 TGTGCCAGCAGCATGGACAGGGGTGGGGAGCAGTACTTC CASSMDRGGEQYF
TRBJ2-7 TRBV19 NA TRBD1 TGTGCCAGTAATCCGGGACAGGACCCCCCCTACGAGCAGTACTTC CASNPGQDPPYEQYF
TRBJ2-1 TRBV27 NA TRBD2 TGTGCCAGCAGTTTCCTTAGACTAGCGGGAGGAGGAAATGAGCAGTTCTTC CASSFLRLAGGGNEQFF
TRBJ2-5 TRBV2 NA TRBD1 TGTGCCAGCAGTGAGGGACAGCCGAACTTACAAGAGACCCAGTACTTC CASSEGQPNLQETQYF
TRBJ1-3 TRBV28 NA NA TGTGCCAGCAGAGGGGTCCACACCATATATTTT CASRGVHTIYF
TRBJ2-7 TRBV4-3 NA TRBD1 TGCGCCAGCAGCCAAGATCCCCCCGGGACAGTCTACGAGCAGTACTTC CASSQDPPGTVYEQYF
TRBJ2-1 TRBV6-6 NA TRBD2 TGTGCCACCAACCCGGGACTAGCGAACCACAATGAGCAGTTCTTC CATNPGLANHNEQFF
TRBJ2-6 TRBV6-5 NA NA TGTGCCAGCAGTTTCGACAGGACTGGGGCCAACGTCCTGACTTTC CASSFDRTGANVLTF
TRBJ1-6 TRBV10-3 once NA TGTGCCATCAGTGAAGACACTAATTCACCCCTCCACTTT CAISEDTNSPLHF
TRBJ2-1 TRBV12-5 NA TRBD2 TGTGCTAGTGCCGGGGGACTAGCGGGGCGGTCCTACAATGAGCAGTTCTTC CASAGGLAGRSYNEQFF
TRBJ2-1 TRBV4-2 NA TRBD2 TGTGCCAGCAGCCAAGATGGCACTAGCGGGGTCTACAATGAGCAGTTCTTC CASSQDGTSGVYNEQFF
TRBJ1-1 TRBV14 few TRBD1 TGTGCCAGCAGACACGGGACAGGGACCTCCACTGAAGCTTTCTTT CASRHGTGTSTEAFF